Listed below are T cell receptor beta chains from one sample, sequenced in a study of EBV T-cell therapy then PD-1 blockade in nasopharyngeal carcinoma. These receptors are not linked to any known antigen. Produced via immunoSEQ multiplex PCR; TCRdb's table is partial and in-frame only. The sample has around 19,000 clones, roughly four fifths seen once; the top ten hold under 35%. Sample: CD8+ T cells from blood, taken at day 266 from a patient whose treatment included autologous EBV-specific T cells and nivolumab. These receptors were taken from a man in his forties or fifties with nasopharyngeal carcinoma. Both conserved end residues are part of each CDR3. D genes are given only for firm matches. Only some rows state a clone size, as once, few, many or a class for expanded clones.

size | J | D | V | CDR3 | DNA
. | TRBJ2-7 | TRBD1 | TRBV13 | CASSFLGDSPGQYF | TGTGCCAGCAGTTTTTTGGGGGACAGCCCCGGTCAGTACTTC
. | TRBJ1-5 | . | TRBV4-2 | CASSQDLGRSNQPQHF | TGTGCCAGCAGCCAAGATTTAGGCCGGAGCAATCAGCCCCAGCATTTT
. | TRBJ1-2 | . | TRBV2 | CASLTKDSSGNYGYTF | TGTGCTAGCCTTACCAAGGACAGTAGCGGGAACTATGGCTACACCTTC
. | TRBJ2-5 | . | TRBV6-2/TRBV6-3 | CASSRRSFETQYF | TGTGCCAGCAGCAGAAGGTCTTTCGAGACCCAGTACTTC
medium-sized | TRBJ1-1 | . | TRBV27 | CASSDATLLPTEAFF | TGTGCCAGCAGTGATGCGACCCTACTTCCCACTGAAGCTTTCTTT
. | TRBJ2-2 | . | TRBV4-3 | CAGSQDSPGANTGELFF | TGCGCCGGCAGCCAAGATTCCCCGGGTGCGAACACCGGGGAGCTGTTTTTT
. | TRBJ1-2 | TRBD1 | TRBV10-3 | CAISDPDRGASGYTF | TGTGCCATCAGTGACCCAGACAGGGGCGCATCTGGCTACACCTTC
. | TRBJ2-7 | . | TRBV25-1 | CASGRSSYEQYF | TGTGCCAGCGGTAGAAGCTCCTACGAGCAGTACTTC
. | TRBJ2-5 | TRBD2 | TRBV5-6 | CASSFGWRGVGETQYF | TGTGCCAGCAGCTTCGGGTGGCGGGGGGTAGGAGAGACCCAGTACTTC
. | TRBJ1-1 | . | TRBV5-6 | CASSIGTEAFF | TGTGCCAGCTCCATTGGCACTGAAGCTTTCTTT
once | TRBJ2-2 | . | TRBV28 | CASSSGPNLPTGELFF | TGTGCCAGCAGTTCGGGACCCAACCTCCCCACCGGGGAGCTGTTTTTT
. | TRBJ2-1 | TRBD1 | TRBV27 | CASSQGTGYNEQFF | TGTGCCAGCAGTCAGGGGACAGGGTACAATGAGCAGTTCTTC
. | TRBJ1-5 | . | TRBV4-1 | CASSQDPSLQPQHF | TGCGCCAGCAGCCAAGACCCTTCTCTACAGCCCCAGCATTTT
few | TRBJ2-1 | TRBD2 | TRBV2 | CASSEKRGDEQFF | TGTGCCAGCAGTGAAAAGCGGGGGGATGAGCAGTTCTTC
. | TRBJ2-7 | TRBD2 | TRBV3-1/TRBV3-2 | CASIKAGARVVQYF | TGTGCCAGCATCAAGGCGGGAGCTCGGGTAGTGCAGTACTTC
few | TRBJ2-7 | . | TRBV4-1 | CASSQDHEQYF | TGCGCCAGCAGCCAAGACCACGAGCAGTACTTC
. | TRBJ2-3 | . | TRBV12-5 | CASAIPGTDTQYF | TGTGCTAGTGCTATACCGGGCACAGATACGCAGTATTTT
. | TRBJ2-7 | . | TRBV10-3 | CAISESRRPSSYEQYF | TGTGCCATCAGTGAGTCACGGCGTCCGAGTTCCTACGAGCAGTACTTC
. | TRBJ1-2 | . | TRBV5-4 | CASSLEAGANYGYTF | TGTGCCAGCAGCTTGGAGGCGGGGGCGAACTATGGCTACACCTTC
. | TRBJ1-5 | . | TRBV5-1 | CASSLRGGYQPQHF | TGCGCCAGCAGCTTACGGGGGGGCTATCAGCCCCAGCATTTT
once | TRBJ1-1 | . | TRBV6-5 | CASSLRAEAFF | TGTGCCAGCAGCCTCAGAGCCGAAGCTTTCTTT
. | TRBJ1-3 | . | TRBV28 | CASSFRGRGYGNTIYF | TGTGCCAGCAGTTTTAGAGGGCGAGGTTATGGAAACACCATATATTTT
. | TRBJ1-4 | . | TRBV5-3 | CAPRASDNEKLFF | TGTGCCCCGAGGGCCTCGGATAATGAAAAACTGTTTTTT
few | TRBJ1-2 | TRBD1 | TRBV7-2 | CASSLALRGGYTF | TGTGCCAGCAGCTTAGCGCTCAGGGGGGGCTACACCTTC
. | TRBJ2-1 | TRBD2 | TRBV7-8 | CASSLALAGGGYNEQFF | TGTGCCAGCAGCTTAGCTTTAGCGGGGGGCGGTTACAATGAGCAGTTCTTC
. | TRBJ1-5 | . | TRBV27 | CASSTGNQPQHF | TGTGCCAGCAGTACCGGGAATCAGCCCCAGCATTTT
. | TRBJ2-7 | TRBD1 | TRBV7-9 | CASSLRDSPYEQYF | TGTGCCAGCAGCTTAAGGGACAGCCCCTACGAGCAGTACTTC
. | TRBJ2-1 | TRBD1 | TRBV4-3 | CASSQAGTGEPYNEQFF | TGCGCCAGCAGCCAAGCCGGGACAGGGGAACCCTACAATGAGCAGTTCTTC
few | TRBJ2-1 | . | TRBV6-2/TRBV6-3 | CASSPGFGNEQFF | TGTGCCAGCAGCCCAGGGTTTGGGAATGAGCAGTTCTTC